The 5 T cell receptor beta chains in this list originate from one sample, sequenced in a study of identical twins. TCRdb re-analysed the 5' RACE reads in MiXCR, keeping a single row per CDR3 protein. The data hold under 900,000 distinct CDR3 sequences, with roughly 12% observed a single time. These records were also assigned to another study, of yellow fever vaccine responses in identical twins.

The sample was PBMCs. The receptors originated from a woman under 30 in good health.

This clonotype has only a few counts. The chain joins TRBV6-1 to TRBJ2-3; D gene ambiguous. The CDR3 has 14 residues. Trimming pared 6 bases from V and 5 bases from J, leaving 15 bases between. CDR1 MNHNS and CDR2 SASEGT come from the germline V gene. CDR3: CASRLIGNGDTQYF. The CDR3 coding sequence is TGTGCCAGCAGGCTCATTGGGAATGGAGATACGCAGTATTTT.

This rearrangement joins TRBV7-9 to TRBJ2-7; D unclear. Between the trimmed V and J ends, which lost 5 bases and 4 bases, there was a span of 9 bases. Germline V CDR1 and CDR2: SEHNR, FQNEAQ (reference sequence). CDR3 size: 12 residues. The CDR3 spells CASSGTRYEQYV. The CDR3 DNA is TGTGCCAGCAGCGGCACCCGATACGAGCAGTACGTC.

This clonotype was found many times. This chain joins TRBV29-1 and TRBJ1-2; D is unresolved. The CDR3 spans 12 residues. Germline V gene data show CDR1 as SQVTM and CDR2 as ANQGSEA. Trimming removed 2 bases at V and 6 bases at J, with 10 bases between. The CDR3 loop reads CSVEWGSNGYTF. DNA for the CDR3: TGCAGCGTTGAATGGGGATCCAATGGCTACACCTTC. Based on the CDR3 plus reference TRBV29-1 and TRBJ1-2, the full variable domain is SAVISQKPSRDICQRGTSLTIQCQVDSQVTMMFWYRQQPGQSLTLIATANQGSEATYESGFVIDKFPISRPNLTFSTLTVSNMSPEDSSIYLCSVEWGSNGYTFGSGTRLTVV.

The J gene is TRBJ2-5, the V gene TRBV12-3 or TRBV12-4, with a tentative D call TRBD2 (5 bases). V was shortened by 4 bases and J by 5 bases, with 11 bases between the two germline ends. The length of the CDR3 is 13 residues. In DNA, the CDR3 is TGTGCCAGCAGTTCCGGGATAGGGGAGACCCAGTACTTC. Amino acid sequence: CASSSGIGETQYF.

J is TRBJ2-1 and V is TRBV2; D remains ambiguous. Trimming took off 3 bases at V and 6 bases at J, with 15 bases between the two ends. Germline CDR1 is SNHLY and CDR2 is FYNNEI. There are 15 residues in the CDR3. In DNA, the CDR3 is TGTGCCAGCAGTGAGTTGGCTAGTTCGGGCAATGAGCAGTTCTTC. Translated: CASSELASSGNEQFF.